This passage covers 16 T cell receptor beta chains from one sample sequenced in a study of blood T cell repertoires in COVID-19. Measured with immunoSEQ multiplex PCR; TCRdb has only the in-frame clones, and not every one. The sample holds a few hundred thousand clones, roughly 88% seen once. The material sequenced was peripheral blood. These receptors all come from a woman between 50 and 59 years old with active or convalescent COVID-19.

Turning to this clone: Other DNA sequences in the sample encode the same CDR3. The J gene is TRBJ2-7, the V gene TRBV5-4; TRBD2 aligns across 13 bases. This CDR3 has 15 residues. With V trimmed by 4 bases and J by 2 bases, 3 bases remained unmatched. Germline CDR1 and CDR2: SGHNT and YYREEE (reference sequence). CDR3 region: CASSVGLAGAYEQYF. CDR3 coding DNA: TGTGCCAGCAGCGTAGGACTAGCGGGAGCCTACGAGCAGTACTTC.

The chain joins TRBV5-4 to TRBJ2-3, with TRBD2 matching over 8 bases. Germline V CDR1 and CDR2: SGHNT, YYREEE (reference sequence). The CDR3 runs to 16 residues. Losses at the gene ends were 4 bases for V and 6 bases for J; bases not matched to a gene: 13. This CDR3 reads CASSKRTDPSGDTQYF. The DNA for the CDR3 is TGTGCCAGCAGCAAGCGGACAGACCCTAGCGGGGATACGCAGTATTTT.

The chain joins TRBV3-1 (or the pseudogene TRBV3-2) to TRBJ2-6; D perhaps matches TRBD2 (5 bases). From germline, CDR1 is LGHDT and CDR2 YNNKEL (reference sequence). Trimming took off 1 base at V and 3 bases at J, with 10 bases between the two ends. This CDR3 has 16 amino acids. CDR3 nucleotides: TGTGCCAGCAGCCAAGCACGGGGTTTTGGGGCCAACGTCCTGACTTTC. Amino acids: CASSQARGFGANVLTF.

This chain links TRBV24-1 with TRBJ2-7, with TRBD1 matching over 7 bases. In germline, CDR1 is KGHDR, CDR2 SFDVKD. V lost 1 base and J lost 5; bases outside the gene matches: 4. This CDR3 is built from 14 residues. CDR3 protein: CATSDLAQGDEQYF. The DNA of the CDR3 is TGTGCCACCAGTGATTTAGCCCAGGGGGACGAGCAGTACTTC.

The V call is TRBV7-2, the J call TRBJ2-7; 9 nucleotides match TRBD2. The V gene's germline CDR1 is SGHTA and CDR2 FQGNSA. J lost 0 bases, V lost 4 bases, and 7 bases had no gene match. The CDR3 is made up of 16 amino acids. This CDR3 reads CASSSDSTSGSYEQYF. Written as DNA, the CDR3 is TGTGCCAGCAGCTCCGATTCGACTAGCGGCTCCTACGAGCAGTACTTC.

The rearrangement links TRBV29-1 to TRBJ2-7, with 7 bases fitting TRBD1. Germline V gives CDR1 SQVTM, CDR2 ANQGSEA. The CDR3 length is 12 residues. Trimming at V came to 6 bases and at J to 2 bases, leaving 4 bases not matched to a gene. The CDR3 coding sequence is TGCAGCGTCGCCGGGACAGCCTACGAGCAGTACTTC. Translating it yields CSVAGTAYEQYF.

The chain joins TRBV6-6 to TRBJ2-5, with TRBD2 matching over 13 bases. Per germline, CDR1 MNHNY and CDR2 SVGAGI (reference sequence). The CDR3 has 16 amino acids. V lost 4 bases, J lost 3 bases, and 5 bases stayed unmatched. CDR3 loop: CASSSGLAGEEETQYF. The CDR3 DNA reads as TGTGCCAGCAGTTCTGGACTAGCGGGAGAGGAAGAGACCCAGTACTTC.

This chain links TRBV7-3 with TRBJ1-1; the D is unclear. Germline V lookup: CDR1 SGHTA, CDR2 FQGTGA. The CDR3 covers 13 residues. With 5 bases removed from V and 4 bases from J, the gap between germline ends came to 11 bases. As DNA, the CDR3 is TGTGCCAGCAGCCCAAATTCGGGCACTGAAGCTTTCTTT. Protein product: CASSPNSGTEAFF.

Turning to this clone: The junction differs from germline at one of its ends, possibly a read error. The chain couples TRBV7-7 to TRBJ2-7, with D possibly TRBD2 on 6 matching bases. The CDR3 is 13 amino acids. The germline V gene has CDR1 SSHAT and CDR2 FNYEAQ (reference sequence). CDR3 sequence reads: CASSPAGGYEQYF. The CDR3 bases are TGTGCTAGCAGCCCGGCCGGGGGCTACGAGCAGTACTTC. Filled out from reference TRBV7-7 and TRBJ2-7, the complete variable domain reads GAGVSQSPRYKVTKRGQDVTLRCDPISSHATLYWYQQALGQGPEFLTYFNYEAQPDKSGLPSDRFSAERPEGSISTLTIQRTEQRDSAMYRCASSPAGGYEQYFGPGTRLTVT.

The genes are TRBV6-4 and TRBJ1-4; TRBD1 is a possible D gene (5 bases). CDR1 is MRHNA and CDR2 is SNTAGT in the germline V gene. This CDR3 has 13 residues. Between the trimmed V and J ends, which lost 5 bases and 5 bases, there was a span of 9 bases. As DNA, the CDR3 is TGTGCCAGCAGTCGGAGACAGAATGAAAAACTGTTTTTT. Protein sequence: CASSRRQNEKLFF.

This sequence joins TRBV23-1 and TRBJ2-5, with D unclear. TRBV23-1 is sorted into the ORF group, with uncertain function. The V end lost 0 bases, the J end lost 1 base, and 12 bases lay between the germline ends. The CDR3 length is 16 residues. The CDR3 sequence is CASSQSRAPPQETQYF. CDR3 DNA: TGCGCCAGCAGTCAATCGCGAGCTCCTCCCCAAGAGACCCAGTACTTC.

The CDR3 loop is CAWRGQGTHNSPLHF. CDR3 nucleotide sequence: TGTGCCTGGAGGGGACAGGGGACCCATAATTCACCCCTCCACTTT. V is TRBV30 and J is TRBJ1-6; 10 positions match TRBD1. V gave up 3 bases and J gave up 5 bases; unmatched junction bases: 4. The CDR3 sequence is 15 residues long. Germline V lookup: CDR1 GTSNPN, CDR2 SVGIG (reference sequence). Full variable domain (missing parts from reference TRBV30 and TRBJ1-6): SQTIHQWPATLVQPVGSPLSLECTVEGTSNPNLYWYRQAAGRGLQLLFYSVGIGQISSEVPQNLSASRPQDRQFILSSKKLLLSDSGFYLCAWRGQGTHNSPLHFGNGTRLTVT.

The chain couples TRBV3-1 (or the pseudogene TRBV3-2) to TRBJ2-3; 8 bases line up with TRBD2. The CDR3 is made up of 14 amino acids. CDR1 and CDR2 (germline): LGHDT, YNNKEL (reference sequence). The V gene end was trimmed by 2 bases and the J gene end by 6 bases; junction bases not matched to a gene: 4. The CDR3 protein is CASSQRGGQDTQYF. As DNA, the CDR3 is TGTGCCAGCAGCCAACGGGGGGGGCAGGATACGCAGTATTTT.

The gene calls are TRBV29-1 and TRBJ1-5; D perhaps matches TRBD1 (6 bases). Germline CDR1 reads SQVTM; CDR2 reads ANQGSEA. CDR3 length: 14 residues. The V and J ends lost 4 bases and 9 bases respectively, with 19 bases between them. The CDR3 spells CSVVAGTGTGPQHF. CDR3 DNA sequence: TGCAGCGTTGTAGCGGGAACAGGGACGGGGCCCCAGCATTTT.

The CDR3 here is CASSTRTPDNEQFF. In DNA form, the CDR3 reads TGCGCCAGCAGCACCCGGACACCCGACAATGAGCAGTTCTTC. J is TRBJ2-1 and V is TRBV5-1; a weak D match, TRBD1 (5 bases). Germline V gene lookup returns CDR1 SGHRS and CDR2 YFSETQ. The CDR3 is 14 residues long. V shed 4 bases and J shed 5 bases, with 13 bases lying between them.

This chain uses TRBV3-1 (or the pseudogene TRBV3-2) with TRBJ2-1; 12 nucleotides line up with TRBD2. Germline assignment: CDR1 LGHDT and CDR2 YNNKEL (reference sequence). With 5 bases clipped from V and 7 bases from J, the junction kept 9 bases outside the gene matches. This CDR3 has 16 residues. The CDR3 DNA reads as TGTGCCAGCAGCAGTTCTCCGGGACTAGCGGGTAATGAGCAGTTCTTC. Translated, it gives CASSSSPGLAGNEQFF.